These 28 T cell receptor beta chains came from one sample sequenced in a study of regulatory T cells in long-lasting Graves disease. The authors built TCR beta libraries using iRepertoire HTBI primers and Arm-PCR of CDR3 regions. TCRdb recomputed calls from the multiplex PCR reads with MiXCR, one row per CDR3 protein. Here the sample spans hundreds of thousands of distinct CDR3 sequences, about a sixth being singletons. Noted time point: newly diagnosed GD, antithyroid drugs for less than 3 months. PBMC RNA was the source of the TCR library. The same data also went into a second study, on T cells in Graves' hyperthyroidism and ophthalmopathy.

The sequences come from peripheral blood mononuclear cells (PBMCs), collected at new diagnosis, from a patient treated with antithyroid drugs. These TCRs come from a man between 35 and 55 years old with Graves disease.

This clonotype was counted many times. The CDR3 DNA reads TGCAGTGCTAAGGCCGGGCGGGGGGGTTTCGAGCAGTACTTC. Encoded protein: CSAKAGRGGFEQYF. This rearrangement joins TRBV20-1 to TRBJ2-7; 9 bases are shared with TRBD2. J was trimmed by 6 bases and V by 4 bases; bases with no gene match: 10. CDR3 length: 14 amino acids. Germline assignment: CDR1 DFQATT and CDR2 SNEGSKA (reference sequence).

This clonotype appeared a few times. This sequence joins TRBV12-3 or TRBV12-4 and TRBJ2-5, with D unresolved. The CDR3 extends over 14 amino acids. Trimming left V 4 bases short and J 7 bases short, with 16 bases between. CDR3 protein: CASSSTDISGTQYF. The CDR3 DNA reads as TGTGCCAGCAGTTCGACCGACATTTCTGGGACCCAGTACTTC.

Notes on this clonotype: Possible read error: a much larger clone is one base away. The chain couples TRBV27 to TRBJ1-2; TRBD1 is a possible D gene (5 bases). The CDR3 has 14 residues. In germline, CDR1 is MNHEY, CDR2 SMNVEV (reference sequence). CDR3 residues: CANSLSPGSGGYTF. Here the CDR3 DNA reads TGTGCCAACAGTTTATCCCCAGGGTCGGGTGGCTACACCTTC.

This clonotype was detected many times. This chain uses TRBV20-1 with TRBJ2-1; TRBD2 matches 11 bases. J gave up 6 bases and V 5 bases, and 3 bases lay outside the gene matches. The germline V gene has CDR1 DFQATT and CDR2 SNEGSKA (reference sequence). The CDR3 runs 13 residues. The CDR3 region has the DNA TGCAGTGCTTTAGCGGGGGGGTTCAATGAGCAGTTCTTC. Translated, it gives CSALAGGFNEQFF.

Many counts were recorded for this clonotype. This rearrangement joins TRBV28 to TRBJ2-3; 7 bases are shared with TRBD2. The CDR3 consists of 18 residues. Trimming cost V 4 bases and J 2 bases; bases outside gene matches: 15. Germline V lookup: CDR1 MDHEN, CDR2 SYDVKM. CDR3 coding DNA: TGTGCCAGCAGTTCCCCCCCCGCTAGCGGCGGTACCACAGATACGCAGTATTTT. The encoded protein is CASSSPPASGGTTDTQYF.

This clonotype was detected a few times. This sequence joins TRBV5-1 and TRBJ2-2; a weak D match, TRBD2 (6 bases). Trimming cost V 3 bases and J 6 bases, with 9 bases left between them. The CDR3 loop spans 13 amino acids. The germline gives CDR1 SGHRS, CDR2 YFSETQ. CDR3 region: CASSSEGPGELFF. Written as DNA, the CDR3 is TGCGCCAGCAGCTCGGAGGGGCCCGGGGAGCTGTTTTTT.

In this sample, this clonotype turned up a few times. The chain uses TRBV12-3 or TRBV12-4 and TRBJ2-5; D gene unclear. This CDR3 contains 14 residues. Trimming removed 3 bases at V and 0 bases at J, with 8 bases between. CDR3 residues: CASSFKGHQETQYF. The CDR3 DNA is TGTGCCAGCAGTTTTAAGGGCCACCAAGAGACCCAGTACTTC.

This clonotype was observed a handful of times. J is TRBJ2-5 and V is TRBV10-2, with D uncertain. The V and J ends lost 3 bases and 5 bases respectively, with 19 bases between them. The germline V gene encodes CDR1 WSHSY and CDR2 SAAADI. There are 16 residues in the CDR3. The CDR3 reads CASSDWASSTRETQYF. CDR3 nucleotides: TGCGCCAGCAGTGATTGGGCGAGTTCAACTCGGGAGACCCAGTACTTC.

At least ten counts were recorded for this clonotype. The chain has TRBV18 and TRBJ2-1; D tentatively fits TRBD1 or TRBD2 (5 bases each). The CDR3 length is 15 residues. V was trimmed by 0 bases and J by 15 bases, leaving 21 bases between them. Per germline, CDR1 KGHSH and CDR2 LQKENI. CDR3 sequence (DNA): TGTGCCAGCTCACCACCGGGCTTAGAGGGGCCCAGGGCGTTCTTC. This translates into CASSPPGLEGPRAFF.

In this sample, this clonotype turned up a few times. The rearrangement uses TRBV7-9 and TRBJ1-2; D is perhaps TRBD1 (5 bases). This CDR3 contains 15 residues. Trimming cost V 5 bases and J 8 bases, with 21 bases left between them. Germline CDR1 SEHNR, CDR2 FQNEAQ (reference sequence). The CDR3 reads CASSQWGSGIRGYTF. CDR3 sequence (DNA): TGTGCCAGCAGCCAATGGGGGTCAGGGATTAGAGGCTACACCTTC.

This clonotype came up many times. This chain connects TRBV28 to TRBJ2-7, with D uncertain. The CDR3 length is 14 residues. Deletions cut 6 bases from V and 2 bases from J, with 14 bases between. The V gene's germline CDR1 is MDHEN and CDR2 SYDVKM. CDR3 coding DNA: TGTGCCAGCAGGTCCCACAGTTTCCCCTACGAGCAGTACTTC. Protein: CASRSHSFPYEQYF.

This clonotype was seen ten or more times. The CDR3 DNA reads as TGTGCCAGCAAGACTAGCCCCAACACCGGGGAGCTGTTTTTT. Translating gives CASKTSPNTGELFF. The chain links TRBV6-1 to TRBJ2-2; 7 bases are shared with TRBD2. The CDR3 covers 14 residues. Germline CDR1 and CDR2: MNHNS and SASEGT. The V and J ends lost 7 bases and 2 bases, in that order; junction bases with no gene match: 4.

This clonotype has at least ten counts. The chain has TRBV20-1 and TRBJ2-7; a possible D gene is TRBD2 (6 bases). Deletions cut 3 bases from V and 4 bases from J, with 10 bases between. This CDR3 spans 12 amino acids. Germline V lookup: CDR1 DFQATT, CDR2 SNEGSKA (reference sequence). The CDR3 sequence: CSASGGPYEQYF. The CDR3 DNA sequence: TGCAGTGCTAGCGGGGGACCTTACGAGCAGTACTTC.

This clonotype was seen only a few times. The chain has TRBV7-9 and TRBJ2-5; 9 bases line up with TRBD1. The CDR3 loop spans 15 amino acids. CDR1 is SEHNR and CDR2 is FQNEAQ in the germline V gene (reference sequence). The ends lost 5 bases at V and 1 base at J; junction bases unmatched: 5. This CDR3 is CASSAPGQGQETQYF. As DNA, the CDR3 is TGTGCCAGCAGCGCCCCGGGACAGGGCCAAGAGACCCAGTACTTC.

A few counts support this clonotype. The CDR3 nucleotides are TGTGCCAGCAGTGAACGAGGGATATGGAATTCACCCCTCCACTTT. This sequence encodes CASSERGIWNSPLHF. The chain joins TRBV25-1 to TRBJ1-6; D not resolved. Per germline, CDR1 MGHDK and CDR2 SYGVNS. V was clipped by 2 bases and J by 7 bases, with 12 bases between them. The CDR3 totals 15 residues.

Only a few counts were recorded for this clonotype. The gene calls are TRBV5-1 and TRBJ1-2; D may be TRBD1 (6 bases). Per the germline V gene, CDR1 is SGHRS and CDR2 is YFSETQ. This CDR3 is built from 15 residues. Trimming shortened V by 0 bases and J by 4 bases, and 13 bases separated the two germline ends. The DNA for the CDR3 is TGCGCCAGCAGCTTGGGACAGGAGTCTAGCTATGGCTACACCTTC. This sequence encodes CASSLGQESSYGYTF.

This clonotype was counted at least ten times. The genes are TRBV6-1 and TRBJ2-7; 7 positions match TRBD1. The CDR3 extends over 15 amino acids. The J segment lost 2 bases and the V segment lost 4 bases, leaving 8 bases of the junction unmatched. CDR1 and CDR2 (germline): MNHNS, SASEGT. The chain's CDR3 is CASSVRQGNPYEQYF. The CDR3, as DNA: TGTGCCAGCAGTGTCCGACAGGGAAACCCCTACGAGCAGTACTTC.

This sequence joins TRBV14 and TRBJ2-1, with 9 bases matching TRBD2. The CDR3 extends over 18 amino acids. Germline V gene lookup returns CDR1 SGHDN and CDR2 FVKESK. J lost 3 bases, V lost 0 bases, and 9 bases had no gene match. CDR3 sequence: CASSQDIAGAYYYNEQFF. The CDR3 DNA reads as TGTGCCAGCAGCCAAGACATAGCGGGGGCCTACTACTACAATGAGCAGTTCTTC.

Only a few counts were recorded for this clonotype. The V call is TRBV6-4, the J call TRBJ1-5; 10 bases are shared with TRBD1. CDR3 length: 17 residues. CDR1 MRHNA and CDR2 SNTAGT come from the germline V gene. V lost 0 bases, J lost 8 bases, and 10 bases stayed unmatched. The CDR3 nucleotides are TGTGCCAGCAGTGACTCCCCCGACAGGGGGCAAAGGGAGCCCCAGCATTTT. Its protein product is CASSDSPDRGQREPQHF.

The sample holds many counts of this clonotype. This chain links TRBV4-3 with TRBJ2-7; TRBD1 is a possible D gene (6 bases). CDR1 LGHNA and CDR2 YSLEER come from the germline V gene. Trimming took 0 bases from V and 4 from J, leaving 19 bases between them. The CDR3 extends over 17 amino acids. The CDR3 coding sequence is TGCGCCAGCAGCCAAGATATTTCCCAGGGGAAGTTTTACGAGCAGTACTTC. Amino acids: CASSQDISQGKFYEQYF.

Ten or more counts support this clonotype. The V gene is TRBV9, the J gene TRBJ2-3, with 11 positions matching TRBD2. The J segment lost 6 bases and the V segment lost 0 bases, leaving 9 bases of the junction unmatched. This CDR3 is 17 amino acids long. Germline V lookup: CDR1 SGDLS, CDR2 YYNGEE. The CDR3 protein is CASSVASGGLVTDTQYF. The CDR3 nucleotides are TGTGCCAGCAGCGTAGCTAGCGGGGGGCTCGTCACGGATACGCAGTATTTT.

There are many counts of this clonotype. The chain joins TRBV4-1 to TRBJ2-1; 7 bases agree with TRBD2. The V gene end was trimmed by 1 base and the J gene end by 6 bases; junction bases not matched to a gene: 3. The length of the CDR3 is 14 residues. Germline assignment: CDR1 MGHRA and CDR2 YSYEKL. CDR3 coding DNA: TGCGCCAGCAGCCAAGTAGGCGGGGGCAATGAGCAGTTCTTC. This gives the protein CASSQVGGGNEQFF.

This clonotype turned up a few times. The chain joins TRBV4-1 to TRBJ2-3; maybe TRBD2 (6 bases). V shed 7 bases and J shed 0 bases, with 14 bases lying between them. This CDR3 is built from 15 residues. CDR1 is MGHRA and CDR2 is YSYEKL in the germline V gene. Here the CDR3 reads CASTWGETSTDTQYF. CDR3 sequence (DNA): TGCGCCAGCACCTGGGGGGAGACTAGCACAGATACGCAGTATTTT.

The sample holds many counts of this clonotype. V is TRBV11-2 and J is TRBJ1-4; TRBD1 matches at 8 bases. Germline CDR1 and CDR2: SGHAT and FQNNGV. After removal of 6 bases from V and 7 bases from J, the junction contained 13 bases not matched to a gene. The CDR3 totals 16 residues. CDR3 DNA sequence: TGTGCCAGCAGTAGGAATGCAGGGGGCGCGGGTGAAAAACTGTTTTTT. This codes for CASSRNAGGAGEKLFF.

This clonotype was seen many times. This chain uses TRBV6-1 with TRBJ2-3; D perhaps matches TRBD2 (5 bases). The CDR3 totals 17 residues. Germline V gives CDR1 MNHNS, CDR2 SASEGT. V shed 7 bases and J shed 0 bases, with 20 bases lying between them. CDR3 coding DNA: TGTGCCAGCACCACTAGGGTGGGCGCGAGAAGCACAGATACGCAGTATTTT. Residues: CASTTRVGARSTDTQYF.

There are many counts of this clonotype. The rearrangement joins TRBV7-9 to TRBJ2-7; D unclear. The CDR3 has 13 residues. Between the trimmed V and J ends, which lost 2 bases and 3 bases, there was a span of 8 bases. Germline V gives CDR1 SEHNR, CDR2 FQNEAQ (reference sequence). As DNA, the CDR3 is TGTGCCAGCAGCTTATCCAAGGACTACGAGCAGTACTTC. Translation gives CASSLSKDYEQYF.

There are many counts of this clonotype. The CDR3 DNA reads TGTGCCAGCAGCTTAGATCGGCCCGGCCACTCGTGGGAGCTGTTTTTT. It specifies CASSLDRPGHSWELFF. The chain couples TRBV11-1 to TRBJ2-2, with D hard to call. Germline CDR1 is SGHAT and CDR2 is FQDESV (reference sequence). Trimming shortened V by 1 base and J by 9 bases, and 18 bases separated the two germline ends. The CDR3 is 16 residues long.

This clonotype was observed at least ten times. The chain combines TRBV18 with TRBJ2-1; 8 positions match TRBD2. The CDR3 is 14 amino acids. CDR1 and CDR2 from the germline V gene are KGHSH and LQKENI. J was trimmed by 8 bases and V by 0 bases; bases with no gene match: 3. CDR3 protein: CASSPPAGADEQFF. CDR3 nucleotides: TGTGCCAGCTCACCACCAGCGGGGGCAGATGAGCAGTTCTTC.